This T cell receptor beta chain was documented in a study of control samples from healthy donors and cancer patients. Produced via immunoSEQ multiplex PCR; TCRdb's table is partial and in-frame only. Among approximately 50,000 clones listed, approximately 87% were seen once. Trimming left V 5 bases short and J 7 bases short, with 15 bases between. The germline CDR1 and CDR2 sequences are SGHAT and FQNNGV. CDR3 length: 15 residues. The TCR sequence derives from an older woman with lung cancer. The rearrangement uses TRBV11-2 and TRBJ1-6; D possibly corresponds to TRBD1 (5 bases). The sample consisted of PBMCs. CDR3 region: CASSTQGRGNSPLHF. CDR3 nucleotide sequence: TGTGCCAGCAGCACGCAGGGCCGAGGGAATTCACCCCTCCACTTT.